This entry lists 11 T cell receptor beta chains sequenced from one sample in a study of pediatric ulcerative colitis. Libraries were prepared by immunoSEQ multiplex PCR; TCRdb keeps only in-frame clonotypes and omits some of them. The data contain 15,000 to 20,000 clones, 80% of them singletons. One to two pinch biopsies were taken from the rectum during colonoscopy. Material for sequencing was gut tissue. The receptors shown here come from a boy younger than 18 who was a control in a study of pediatric ulcerative colitis.

V gene TRBV6-6 combines with J gene TRBJ2-7; D remains ambiguous. This CDR3 spans 13 amino acids. V lost 0 bases, J lost 7 bases, and 10 bases lay in between. Germline V gene lookup returns CDR1 MNHNY and CDR2 SVGAGI (reference sequence). This CDR3 reads CASSYSPNGEQYF. As DNA, the CDR3 is TGTGCCAGCAGTTACTCTCCTAACGGAGAGCAGTACTTC.

The chain links TRBV12-5 to TRBJ2-3, with TRBD2 identical over 7 bases. Unmatched junction bases numbered 3, after V lost 7 bases and J lost 2 bases. Germline CDR1 LGHNT, CDR2 FRNRAP. The CDR3 is made up of 13 amino acids. The CDR3 here is CASAAGDTDTQYF. In DNA, the CDR3 is TGTGCTAGTGCTGCGGGGGACACAGATACGCAGTATTTT. The complete variable domain, with remaining parts taken from reference TRBV12-5 and TRBJ2-3, reads DARVTQTPRHKVTEMGQEVTMRCQPILGHNTVFWYRQTMMQGLELLAYFRNRAPLDDSGMPKDRFSAEMPDATLATLKIQPSEPRDSAVYFCASAAGDTDTQYFGPGTRLTVL.

This clone was picked up a small number of times. The chain carries TRBV14 and TRBJ2-1, with D possibly matching TRBD2 (5 bases). This CDR3 has 15 residues. CDR1 is SGHDN and CDR2 is FVKESK in the germline V gene. V was pared by 1 base and J by 2 bases, with 9 bases between. The CDR3: CASSQVQAAYNEQFF. CDR3 nucleotide sequence: TGTGCCAGCAGCCAAGTTCAAGCGGCCTACAATGAGCAGTTCTTC.

This chain joins TRBV4-2 and TRBJ2-1; weak D call: TRBD2 (7 bases). The germline gives CDR1 LGHNA, CDR2 YNFKEQ. This CDR3 is 19 amino acids long. Between the trimmed V and J ends, which lost 4 bases and 9 bases, there was a span of 31 bases. The DNA for the CDR3 is TGTGCCAGCAGCCCGGAGGCTAGCGGAACTGTAGGGGGTGATACTGAGCAGTTCTTC. It translates to CASSPEASGTVGGDTEQFF.

This clone was counted a single time. The chain is built from TRBV7-9 and TRBJ2-6, with a possible D match to TRBD2 (6 bases). This CDR3 comprises 14 residues. Trimming removed 8 bases from V and 4 bases from J, with 12 bases in between. Looked up from germline, CDR1 is SEHNR and CDR2 is FQNEAQ (reference sequence). CDR3 in DNA: TGTGCCAGCGAGATAGCGGTGGGGGCCAACGTCCTGACTTTC. Its protein product is CASEIAVGANVLTF. Full variable domain (remainder filled in from reference TRBV7-9 and TRBJ2-6): DTGVSQNPRHKITKRGQNVTFRCDPISEHNRLYWYRQTLGQGPEFLTYFQNEAQLEKSRLLSDRFSAERPKGSFSTLEIQRTEQGDSAMYLCASEIAVGANVLTFGAGSRLTVL.

The chain has TRBV4-3 and TRBJ2-3, with 8 nucleotides matching TRBD2. The J segment lost 2 bases and the V segment lost 1 base, leaving 2 bases of the junction unmatched. Germline assignment: CDR1 LGHNA and CDR2 YSLEER. The CDR3 loop spans 15 amino acids. The CDR3 bases are TGCGCCAGCAGCCAAGCGGGGGGGGCCACAGATACGCAGTATTTT. Its translation is CASSQAGGATDTQYF.

The rearrangement uses TRBV7-8 and TRBJ1-1; no definite D call. Trimming pared 7 bases from V and 3 bases from J, leaving 15 bases between. Germline values: CDR1 SGHVS, CDR2 FQNEAQ. The CDR3 is made up of 14 amino acids. Here the CDR3 reads CASTFSLADTEAFF. Written as DNA, the CDR3 is TGTGCCAGCACTTTTAGCTTGGCGGACACTGAAGCTTTCTTT.

V and J are TRBV4-3 and TRBJ2-2; unclear D gene. This CDR3 comprises 15 residues. Trimming cost V 0 bases and J 2 bases, with 7 bases left between them. The germline V gene encodes CDR1 LGHNA and CDR2 YSLEER. Written as DNA, the CDR3 is TGCGCCAGCAGCCAAGATCACACCAACACCGGGGAGCTGTTTTTT. It translates to CASSQDHTNTGELFF.

The V gene is TRBV6-6, the J gene TRBJ2-1; possibly TRBD2 for D (5 bases). CDR3 length equals 15 residues. Looked up from germline, CDR1 is MNHNY and CDR2 is SVGAGI (reference sequence). V was pared by 6 bases and J by 0 bases, with 12 bases between. CDR3 protein: CASSPGLGSYNEQFF. The CDR3 nucleotides are TGTGCCAGCAGCCCCGGACTCGGCTCCTACAATGAGCAGTTCTTC.

This clone was counted a few times. The V call is TRBV27, the J call TRBJ2-7, with D unresolved. Germline assignment: CDR1 MNHEY and CDR2 SMNVEV (reference sequence). V lost 2 bases and J lost 2, with 13 bases in between. The CDR3 consists of 15 residues. CDR3 region: CASSLKLIPTYEQYF. The CDR3 DNA is TGTGCCAGCAGTTTAAAGCTCATACCCACCTACGAGCAGTACTTC.

The rearrangement uses TRBV4-2 and TRBJ2-7; possibly TRBD2 for D (6 bases). The CDR3 sequence is 14 residues long. Germline V lookup: CDR1 LGHNA, CDR2 YNFKEQ. V was cut by 4 bases and J by 3 bases, with 13 bases left in between. DNA of the CDR3: TGTGCCAGCAGCCCGCGGGACGAAAGCTACGAGCAGTACTTC. Amino acids: CASSPRDESYEQYF.